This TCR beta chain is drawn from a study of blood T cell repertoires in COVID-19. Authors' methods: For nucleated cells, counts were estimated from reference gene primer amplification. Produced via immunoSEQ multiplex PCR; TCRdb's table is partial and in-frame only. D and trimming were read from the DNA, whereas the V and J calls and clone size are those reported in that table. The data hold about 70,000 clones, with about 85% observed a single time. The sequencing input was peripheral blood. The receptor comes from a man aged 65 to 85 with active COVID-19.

CDR3 protein: CASSPQAGPNTGELFF. The CDR3 bases are TGTGCCAGCAGCCCCCAAGCGGGCCCCAACACCGGGGAGCTGTTTTTT. The V call is TRBV9, the J call TRBJ2-2; TRBD2 might be the D (6 bases). Germline V CDR1 and CDR2: SGDLS, YYNGEE. V lost 4 bases and J lost 2, with 15 bases in between. The length of the CDR3 is 16 residues.